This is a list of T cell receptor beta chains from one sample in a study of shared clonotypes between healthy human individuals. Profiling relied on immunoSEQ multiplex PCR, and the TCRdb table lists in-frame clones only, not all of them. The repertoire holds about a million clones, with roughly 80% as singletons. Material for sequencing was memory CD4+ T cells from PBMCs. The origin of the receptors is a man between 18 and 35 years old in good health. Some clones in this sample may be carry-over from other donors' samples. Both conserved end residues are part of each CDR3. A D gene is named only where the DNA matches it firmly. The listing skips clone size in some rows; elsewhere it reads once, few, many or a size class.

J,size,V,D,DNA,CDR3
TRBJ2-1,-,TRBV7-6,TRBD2,TGTGCCAGCAGTTTACTCAGCGGGGAGACCTACAATGAGCAGTTCTTC,CASSLLSGETYNEQFF
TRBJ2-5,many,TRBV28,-,TGTGCCAGCAGTTTATCCGGCCAAGAGACCCAGTACTTC,CASSLSGQETQYF
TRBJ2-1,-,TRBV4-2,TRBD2,TGTGCCAGCAGCCCCTCGGGAACGTCGGGAGGCGGGGAGCAGTTCTTC,CASSPSGTSGGGEQFF
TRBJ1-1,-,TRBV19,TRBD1,TGTGCCAGTACCCGGACAGGGAACACTGAAGCTTTCTTT,CASTRTGNTEAFF
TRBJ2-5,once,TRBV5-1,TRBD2,TGCGCCAGCAGCTTGGGGGGGACTAGCGGGTCTCAAGAGACCCAGTACTTC,CASSLGGTSGSQETQYF
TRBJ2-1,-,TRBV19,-,TGTGCCAGTAGGAGCCGAAAAGGGTCCTACAATGAGCAGTTCTTC,CASRSRKGSYNEQFF
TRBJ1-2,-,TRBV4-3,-,TGCGCCAGCAGCCAAGATAAGGGGACCTATGGCTACACCTTC,CASSQDKGTYGYTF
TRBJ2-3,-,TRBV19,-,TGTGCCAGTAGTATAGGGACAAGCACAGATACGCAGTATTTT,CASSIGTSTDTQYF
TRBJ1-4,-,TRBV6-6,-,TGTGCCAGCCAATTGGGACCAACTAATGAAAAACTGTTTTTT,CASQLGPTNEKLFF
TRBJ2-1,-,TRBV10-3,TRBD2,TGTGCCATCCAGGATGGACTAGCGGGACAGCAGTTCTTC,CAIQDGLAGQQFF
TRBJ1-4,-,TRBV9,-,TGTGCCAGCAGCGTAGGCGGGAGACAAAATGAAAAACTGTTTTTT,CASSVGGRQNEKLFF
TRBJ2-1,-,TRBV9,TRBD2,TGTGCCAGCAGCCCAAGACTAGCGGGCTCCTACAATGAGCAGTTCTTC,CASSPRLAGSYNEQFF
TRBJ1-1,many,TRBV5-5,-,TGTGCCAGCAGCTTGGCCCCGTGGGGGGACACTGAAGCTTTCTTT,CASSLAPWGDTEAFF
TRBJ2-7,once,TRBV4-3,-,TGCGCCAGCAACCGACCGAGGGGCCCTCAACCTGGCTACGAGCAGTACTTC,CASNRPRGPQPGYEQYF
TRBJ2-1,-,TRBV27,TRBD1,TGTGCCAGCAATCGGGACAGGGGTACGGGTGAGCAGTTCTTC,CASNRDRGTGEQFF
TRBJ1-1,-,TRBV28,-,TGTGCCAGCAGCACGGCCGGAGCGAACACTGAAGCTTTCTTT,CASSTAGANTEAFF
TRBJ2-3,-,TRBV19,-,TGTGCCAGTAGCCGACAGGGAGGGCCAGATACGCAGTATTTT,CASSRQGGPDTQYF